This record concerns one TCR beta chain sequence. Antigen specificity is unknown. The germline V gene has CDR1 SEHNR and CDR2 FQNEAQ (reference sequence). V gave up 5 bases and J gave up 6 bases, with 12 bases separating them. The CDR3 covers 13 residues. This entry is derived from a study of cytotoxic CD8 clonotypes in ibrutinib-treated CLL. Assay: immunoSEQ multiplex PCR; the TCRdb copy retains only in-frame clones and omits some. The sample yields about 300,000 clones, roughly 76% seen once. Study observations and caveats: Baseline clonality exceeded age-matched healthy donors and tracked circulating CD8+ T-cell counts. Clonality showed a rise at ibrutinib response that reversed toward baseline at progression.

Roughly 2 micrograms of genomic DNA from cryopreserved PBMCs went into TCR beta libraries. The chain is built from TRBV7-9 and TRBJ2-3, with D unclear. The TCR was taken from a human donor with chronic lymphocytic leukemia. The sequences come from PBMCs, collected at disease progression, from a patient treated with ibrutinib. The CDR3 nucleotides are TGTGCCAGCAGCGAGGCCCCACGCGATACGCAGTATTTT. Amino acids: CASSEAPRDTQYF. The variable domain in full, with the rest retrieved from reference TRBV7-9 and TRBJ2-3, is DTGVSQNPRHKITKRGQNVTFRCDPISEHNRLYWYRQTLGQGPEFLTYFQNEAQLEKSRLLSDRFSAERPKGSFSTLEIQRTEQGDSAMYLCASSEAPRDTQYFGPGTRLTVL.